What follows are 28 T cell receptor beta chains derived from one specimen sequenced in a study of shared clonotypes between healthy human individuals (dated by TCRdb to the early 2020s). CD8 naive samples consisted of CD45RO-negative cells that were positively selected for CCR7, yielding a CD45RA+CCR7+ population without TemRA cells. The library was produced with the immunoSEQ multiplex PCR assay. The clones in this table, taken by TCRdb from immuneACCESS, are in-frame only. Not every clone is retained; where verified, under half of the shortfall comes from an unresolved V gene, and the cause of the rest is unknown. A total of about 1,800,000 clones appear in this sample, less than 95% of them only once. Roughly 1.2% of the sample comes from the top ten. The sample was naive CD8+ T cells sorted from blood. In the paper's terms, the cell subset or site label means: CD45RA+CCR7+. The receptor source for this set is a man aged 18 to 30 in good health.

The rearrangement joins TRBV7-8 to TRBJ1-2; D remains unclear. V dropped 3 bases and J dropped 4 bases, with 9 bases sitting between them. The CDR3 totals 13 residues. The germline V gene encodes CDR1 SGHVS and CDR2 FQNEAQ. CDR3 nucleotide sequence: TGTGCCAGCAGCTTTAATTCAGGCTATGGCTACACCTTC. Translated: CASSFNSGYGYTF.

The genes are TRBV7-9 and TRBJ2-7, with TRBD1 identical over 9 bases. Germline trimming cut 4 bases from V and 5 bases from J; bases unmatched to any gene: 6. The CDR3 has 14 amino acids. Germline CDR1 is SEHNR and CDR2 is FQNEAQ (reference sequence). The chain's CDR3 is CASSSWTGDNEQYF. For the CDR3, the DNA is TGTGCCAGCAGCTCCTGGACAGGGGATAACGAGCAGTACTTC.

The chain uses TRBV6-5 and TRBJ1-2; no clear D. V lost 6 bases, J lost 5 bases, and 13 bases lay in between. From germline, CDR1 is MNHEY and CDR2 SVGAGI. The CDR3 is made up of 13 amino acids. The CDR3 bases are TGTGCCAGCAGCCCGACCTGGGAATATGGCTACACCTTC. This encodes CASSPTWEYGYTF.

The CDR3 nucleotides are TGTGCCAGCAGTGAATGGCTAATCATCGGTGAGCAGTTCTTC. Protein product: CASSEWLIIGEQFF. This chain joins TRBV2 and TRBJ2-1; D is unclear. Germline V gene data show CDR1 as SNHLY and CDR2 as FYNNEI. Trimming removed 2 bases from V and 9 bases from J, with 14 bases in between. This CDR3 has 14 amino acids.

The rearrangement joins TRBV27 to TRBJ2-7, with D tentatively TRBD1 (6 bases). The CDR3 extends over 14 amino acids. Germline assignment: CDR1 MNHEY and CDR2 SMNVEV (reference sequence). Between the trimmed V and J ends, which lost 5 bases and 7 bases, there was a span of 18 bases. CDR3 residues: CASSPRGRGAEQYF. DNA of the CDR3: TGTGCCAGCAGTCCTAGGGGCAGGGGCGCTGAGCAGTACTTC.

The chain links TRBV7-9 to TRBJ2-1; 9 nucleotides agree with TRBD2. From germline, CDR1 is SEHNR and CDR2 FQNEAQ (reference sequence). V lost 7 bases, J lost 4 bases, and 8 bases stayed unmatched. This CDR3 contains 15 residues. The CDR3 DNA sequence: TGTGCCAGCACTCCGTTAGCGGGGGTTTACAATGAGCAGTTCTTC. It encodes CASTPLAGVYNEQFF.

The CDR3 here is CASSDTGGPLYNEQFF. As DNA, the CDR3 is TGTGCCAGCAGTGATACAGGGGGCCCACTCTACAATGAGCAGTTCTTC. The chain joins TRBV6-1 to TRBJ2-1, with 9 bases identical to TRBD1. From germline, CDR1 is MNHNS and CDR2 SASEGT. CDR3 length: 16 residues. J lost 3 bases, V lost 3 bases, and 6 bases had no gene match.

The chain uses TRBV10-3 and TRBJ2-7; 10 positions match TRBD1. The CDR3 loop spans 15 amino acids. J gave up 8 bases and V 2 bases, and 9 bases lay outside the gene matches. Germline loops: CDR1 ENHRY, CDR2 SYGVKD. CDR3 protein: CAISEVSGQGFKQYF. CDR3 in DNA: TGTGCCATCAGTGAGGTGTCGGGACAGGGGTTTAAGCAGTACTTC.

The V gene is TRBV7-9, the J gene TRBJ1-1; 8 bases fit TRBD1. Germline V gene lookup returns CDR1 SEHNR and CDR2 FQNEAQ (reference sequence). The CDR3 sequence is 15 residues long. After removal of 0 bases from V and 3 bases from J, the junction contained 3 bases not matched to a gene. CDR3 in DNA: TGTGCCAGCAGCTTAGCGGACAGGGAGGACACTGAAGCTTTCTTT. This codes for CASSLADREDTEAFF. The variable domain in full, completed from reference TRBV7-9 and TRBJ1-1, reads DTGVSQNPRHKITKRGQNVTFRCDPISEHNRLYWYRQTLGQGPEFLTYFQNEAQLEKSRLLSDRFSAERPKGSFSTLEIQRTEQGDSAMYLCASSLADREDTEAFFGQGTRLTVV.

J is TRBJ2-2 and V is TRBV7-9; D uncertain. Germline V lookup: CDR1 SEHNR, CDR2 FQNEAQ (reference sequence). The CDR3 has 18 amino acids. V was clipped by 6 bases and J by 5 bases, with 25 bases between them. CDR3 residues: CASSSTDVGYGTTGELFF. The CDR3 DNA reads TGTGCCAGCAGTTCTACAGATGTGGGTTATGGAACAACCGGGGAGCTGTTTTTT.

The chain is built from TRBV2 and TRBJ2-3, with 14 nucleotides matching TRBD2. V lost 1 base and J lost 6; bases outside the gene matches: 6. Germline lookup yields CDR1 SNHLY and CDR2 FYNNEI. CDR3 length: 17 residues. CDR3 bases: TGTGCCAGCAGTGAAGGGACTAGCGGGGGGTGGATTGATACGCAGTATTTT. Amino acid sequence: CASSEGTSGGWIDTQYF. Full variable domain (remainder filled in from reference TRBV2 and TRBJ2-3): EPEVTQTPSHQVTQMGQEVILRCVPISNHLYFYWYRQILGQKVEFLVSFYNNEISEKSEIFDDQFSVERPDGSNFTLKIRSTKLEDSAMYFCASSEGTSGGWIDTQYFGPGTRLTVL.

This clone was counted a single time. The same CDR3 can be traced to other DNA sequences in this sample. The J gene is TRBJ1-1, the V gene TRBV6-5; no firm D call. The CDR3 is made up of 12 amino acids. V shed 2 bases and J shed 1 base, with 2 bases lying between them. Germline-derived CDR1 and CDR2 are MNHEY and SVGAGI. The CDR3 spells CASSYPNTEAFF. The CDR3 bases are TGTGCCAGCAGTTACCCGAACACTGAAGCTTTCTTT.

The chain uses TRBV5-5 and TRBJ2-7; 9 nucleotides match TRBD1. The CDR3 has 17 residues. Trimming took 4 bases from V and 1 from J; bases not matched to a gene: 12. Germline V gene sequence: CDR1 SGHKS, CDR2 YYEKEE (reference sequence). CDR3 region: CASSQGQGFPTSYEQYF. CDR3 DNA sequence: TGTGCCAGCAGCCAGGGACAGGGCTTTCCGACGTCCTACGAGCAGTACTTC.

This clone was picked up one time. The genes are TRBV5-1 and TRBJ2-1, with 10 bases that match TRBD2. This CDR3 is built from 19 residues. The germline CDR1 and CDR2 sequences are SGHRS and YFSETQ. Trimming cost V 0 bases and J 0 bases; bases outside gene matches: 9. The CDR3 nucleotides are TGCGCCAGCAGCTTGGTAGTAGCGGGGGGACTGAGCTCCTACAATGAGCAGTTCTTC. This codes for CASSLVVAGGLSSYNEQFF.

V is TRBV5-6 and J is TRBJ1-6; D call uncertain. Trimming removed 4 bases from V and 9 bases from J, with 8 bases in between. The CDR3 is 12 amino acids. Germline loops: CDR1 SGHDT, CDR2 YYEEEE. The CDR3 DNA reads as TGTGCCAGCAGCCTTTATGGTTCACCCCTCCACTTT. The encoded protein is CASSLYGSPLHF.

The DNA for the CDR3 is TGTGCCAGCAGCGTAGGGGACAGGGTGCCCAATGAGCAGTTCTTC. Translated, it gives CASSVGDRVPNEQFF. V and J are TRBV9 and TRBJ2-1, with 9 bases lining up with TRBD1. CDR3 size: 15 residues. Unmatched junction bases numbered 4, after V lost 0 bases and J lost 6 bases. Germline CDR1 reads SGDLS; CDR2 reads YYNGEE.

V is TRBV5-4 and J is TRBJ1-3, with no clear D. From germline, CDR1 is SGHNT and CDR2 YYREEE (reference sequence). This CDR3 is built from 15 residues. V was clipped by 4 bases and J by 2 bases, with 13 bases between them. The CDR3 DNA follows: TGTGCCAGCAGCCCGGGTTTCGGTACTGGAAACACCATATATTTT. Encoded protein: CASSPGFGTGNTIYF. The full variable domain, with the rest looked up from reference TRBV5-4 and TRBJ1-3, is ETGVTQSPTHLIKTRGQQVTLRCSSQSGHNTVSWYQQALGQGPQFIFQYYREEENGRGNFPPRFSGLQFPNYSSELNVNALELDDSALYLCASSPGFGTGNTIYFGEGSWLTVV.

This CDR3 reads CASSIRGQGSYNEQFF. Here the CDR3 DNA reads TGTGCCAGCAGCATACGGGGACAGGGGAGCTACAATGAGCAGTTCTTC. This chain connects TRBV11-2 to TRBJ2-1; 10 bases match TRBD1. The V segment lost 5 bases and the J segment 3 bases; nucleotides outside the gene matches: 7. This CDR3 is 16 amino acids long. The V gene's germline CDR1 is SGHAT and CDR2 FQNNGV.

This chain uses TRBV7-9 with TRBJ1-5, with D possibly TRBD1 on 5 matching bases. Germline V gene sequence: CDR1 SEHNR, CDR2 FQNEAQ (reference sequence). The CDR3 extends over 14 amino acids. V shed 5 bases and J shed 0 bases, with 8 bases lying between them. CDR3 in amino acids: CASSEGDSNQPQHF. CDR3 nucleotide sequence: TGTGCCAGCAGCGAAGGGGATAGCAATCAGCCCCAGCATTTT.

CDR3 DNA sequence: TGTGCCAGCAGCGTAGGGCAGACCGATCAGCCCCAGCATTTT. The encoded protein is CASSVGQTDQPQHF. J is TRBJ1-5 and V is TRBV9; D unclear. V lost 0 bases to trimming and J lost 5 bases, with 9 bases between them. From germline, CDR1 is SGDLS and CDR2 YYNGEE. The CDR3 runs to 14 residues. The full variable domain, completed using reference TRBV9 and TRBJ1-5, is DSGVTQTPKHLITATGQRVTLRCSPRSGDLSVYWYQQSLDQGLQFLIQYYNGEERAKGNILERFSAQQFPDLHSELNLSSLELGDSALYFCASSVGQTDQPQHFGDGTRLSIL.

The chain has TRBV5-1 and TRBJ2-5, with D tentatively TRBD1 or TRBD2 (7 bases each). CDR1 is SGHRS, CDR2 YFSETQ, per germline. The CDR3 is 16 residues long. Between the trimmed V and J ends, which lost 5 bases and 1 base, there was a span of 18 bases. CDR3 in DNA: TGCGCCAGCAGGCGGTGGGCAGGGGGGGTCCAAGAGACCCAGTACTTC. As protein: CASRRWAGGVQETQYF.

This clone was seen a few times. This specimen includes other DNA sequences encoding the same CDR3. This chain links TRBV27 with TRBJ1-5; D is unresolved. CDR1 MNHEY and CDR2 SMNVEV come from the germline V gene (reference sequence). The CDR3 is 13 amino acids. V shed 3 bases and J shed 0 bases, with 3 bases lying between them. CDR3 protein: CASSFNSNQPQHF. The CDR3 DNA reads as TGTGCCAGCAGTTTCAATAGCAATCAGCCCCAGCATTTT.

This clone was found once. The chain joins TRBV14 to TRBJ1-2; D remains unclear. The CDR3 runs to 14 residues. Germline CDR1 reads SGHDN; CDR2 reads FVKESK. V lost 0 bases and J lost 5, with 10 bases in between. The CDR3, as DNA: TGTGCCAGCAGCCAAGATCGGGCGGTTTATGGCTACACCTTC. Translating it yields CASSQDRAVYGYTF.

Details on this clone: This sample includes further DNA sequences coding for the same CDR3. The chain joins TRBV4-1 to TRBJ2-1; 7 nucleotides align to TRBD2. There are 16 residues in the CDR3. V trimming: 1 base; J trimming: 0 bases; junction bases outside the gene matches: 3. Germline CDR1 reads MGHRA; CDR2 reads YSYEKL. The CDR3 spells CASSQVGGSSYNEQFF. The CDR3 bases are TGCGCCAGCAGCCAAGTGGGAGGGAGCTCCTACAATGAGCAGTTCTTC.

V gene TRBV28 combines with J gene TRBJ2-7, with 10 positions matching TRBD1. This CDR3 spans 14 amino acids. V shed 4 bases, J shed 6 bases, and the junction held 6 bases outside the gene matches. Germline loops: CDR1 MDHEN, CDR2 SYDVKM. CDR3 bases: TGTGCCAGCAGTTCGACAGGGGGCCTTTTCGAGCAGTACTTC. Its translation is CASSSTGGLFEQYF.

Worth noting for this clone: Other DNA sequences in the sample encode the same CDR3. The CDR3 region has the DNA TGTGCCAGCAGCCAGGACAGCTACGAGCAGTACTTC. Protein: CASSQDSYEQYF. This rearrangement joins TRBV7-9 to TRBJ2-7, with D possibly being TRBD1 (6 bases). V shed 5 bases and J shed 3 bases, with 8 bases lying between them. Per germline, CDR1 SEHNR and CDR2 FQNEAQ (reference sequence). The CDR3 is 12 amino acids.

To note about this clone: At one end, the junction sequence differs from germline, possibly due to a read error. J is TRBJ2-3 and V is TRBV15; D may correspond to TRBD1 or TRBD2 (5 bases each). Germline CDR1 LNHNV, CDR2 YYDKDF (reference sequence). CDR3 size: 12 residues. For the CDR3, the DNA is TGTGCCACCAGCAGAGTTGGGGACCGGGCAGATTTT. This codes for CATSRVGDRADF.

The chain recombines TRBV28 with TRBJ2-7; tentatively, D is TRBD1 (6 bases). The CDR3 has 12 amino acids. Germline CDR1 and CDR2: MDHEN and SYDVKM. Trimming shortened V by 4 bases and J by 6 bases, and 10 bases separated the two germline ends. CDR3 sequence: CASSSDSLEQYF. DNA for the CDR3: TGTGCCAGCAGTTCGGACAGTCTCGAGCAGTACTTC.